This T cell receptor beta chain was sequenced for a study of spatial heterogeneity in lung cancer. Across the whole study: Consistently, beta-chain sequences turned up in larger numbers than alpha-chain sequences did. Points from the study as a whole: Tumor TCRs that were ubiquitous and expanded showed up in blood more at resection than follow-up.

Described time point: sample taken at primary tumor resection. Tumor, nontumor lung or frozen PBMC supplied whole RNA that was sequenced unsorted. Around 68 TRACERx patients with early, untreated non-small cell lung cancer donated samples. A distinct unique molecular identifier was carried by each TCR cDNA molecule. TCRdb independently ran MiXCR on the 5' RACE reads; one entry per CDR3 protein. The data hold about 38,000 distinct CDR3 sequences, with 7.5% observed a single time. Remarks on this clonotype: The antigen is unknown.

The CDR3 spans 15 residues. V was trimmed by 3 bases and J by 8 bases, leaving 18 bases between them. Germline V gene data show CDR1 as SGHRS and CDR2 as YFSETQ. The sequences come from PBMCs, collected at surgery. The sequence was obtained from a male donor with early-stage non-small cell lung cancer. This chain links TRBV5-1 with TRBJ2-1, with no clear D. This chain's CDR3 is CASSSTLSRADEQFF. As DNA, the CDR3 is TGCGCCAGCAGCTCTACCCTGAGCCGAGCCGATGAGCAGTTCTTC.